This T cell receptor beta chain was identified in a study of vaccination and CD4 T cells after COVID-19 (dated by TCRdb to between 2021 and 2022). Turning to the overall study: SARS-CoV-2 positivity had been established in the convalescent patients by nasal swab PCR, and mild disease was recorded in several of these patients and severe disease in one. The convalescent cohort comprised six males and four females, including two Hispanic individuals, seven Caucasians, two Asians and one multiracial person. Participants got two doses of the Pfizer-BioNTech BNT162b2 vaccine (n=8) or two doses of the Moderna mRNA-1273 vaccine (n=2). Post-COVID blood samples from convalescent patients were collected a median of around 110 days after diagnosis, with a range of roughly 35 to 180 days. Post-vaccine blood samples were taken a median of around 70 days after the second vaccine dose, with a range of roughly 14 to 250 days. Culture stimuli were overlapping spike peptide pools from SARS-CoV-2 and from the common cold coronaviruses HCoV-NL63, HCoV-OC43 and HCoV-229E. In control cultures, a CEFX viral epitope pool was used as positive control, an HIV-1 Nef peptide pool was used as negative control, or no peptide was added. In around ten COVID-19 convalescent patients and a handful of infection-naive healthy vaccine recipients, the spike-specific CD4+ TCR repertoire before mRNA vaccination was compared with the repertoire after mRNA vaccination. The paper as a whole reports these results and caveats: In convalescent patients, a median approximately 86% of post-vaccine SARS-CoV-2-reactive clones were detected only after vaccination, suggesting vaccine-specific priming. The number of convalescent patients in the study was relatively small, and the study did not examine early timepoints following natural infection. The median count of SARS-CoV-2-reactive clonotypes went up from approximately 20 after infection to a few dozen after vaccination, although the change was not significant. In convalescent patients, nearly all vaccine-specific clones (304 of 307) were found to be mono-reactive for SARS-CoV-2 spike rather than cross-reactive with common cold coronaviruses.

This clonotype has only a few counts. The antigen it binds to is not known. One end of the junction does not line up with germline, which may come from a read error. The CDR3 holds 13 amino acids from the cysteine to the phenylalanine. Only the CDR3 DNA stays, 39 bases, in frame from base 1. The library relied on PCR. DNA from cultured CD4+ T cells was subjected to TCR sequencing with the Oncomine TCR Beta short-read assay at the Johns Hopkins FTIC core. The QIAamp micro DNA kit was used to extract genomic DNA from the cultured CD4+ T cells. Oncomine TCR Beta libraries from cultured CD4+ T cells were pooled with unique dual indexes and sequenced on an Illumina iSeq 100. In the paper's pipeline: Non-productive sequences were removed, and CDR3s not starting with C, not ending with F or W, or shorter than 7 amino acids were discarded. The MANAFEST web application identified antigen-specific clonotypes by comparing peptide-stimulated wells against reference wells and other culture wells. Positive clones required FDR below 0.05, an odds ratio above 5, and productive frequency above 0.1% in at least two of three replicate wells. Clonotypes that were significantly expanded in both SARS-CoV-2 spike wells and at least one common cold coronavirus spike condition were defined as cross-reactive. CDR3 homology was assessed with Levenshtein distances (stringdist) and unrooted phylogenetic trees (ape) in R version 3.6.1. TCRdb handled the public reads itself, with Q25 trimming in fastp and clone calling in MiXCR, and kept productive beta chains. Rows merge per CDR3 protein into single entries with the most common DNA and genes. These V and J calls are TCRdb output, not the study's own analysis. This sample is represented by 20,000 or so distinct CDR3 sequences; 40% of them were singletons. The biggest ten clones account for just under 9% of the sample.

The treatment or condition label of this sample denotes: approximately nine-day PBMC culture with coronavirus spike peptide pools or control peptides (ViraFEST assay). The ViraFEST assay, used in the study, expanded antigen-specific T cells with peptide pools and then identified the expanded clonotypes through TCR sequencing. Positive SARS-CoV-2 PCR tests in the convalescent patients dated from March to December 2020, before Alpha, Beta and Delta variants emerged in the United States. PBMCs were cultured at roughly 1.9 million per well in IMDM supplemented with approximately 4.7% human AB serum and 8.5 to 10 IU/ml IL-2, with around 10 ug/ml peptide pools added. On days 3 and 7, half of the culture medium was replaced with fresh IL-2-containing medium. After approximately eleven days of culture, CD4+ T cells were isolated by negative selection with the EasySep CD4+ T cell isolation kit. Ficoll-Paque Plus gradient centrifugation was used to isolate PBMCs from whole blood, and the isolated PBMCs were then either used fresh or cryopreserved at -140C. Each culture condition was generally run in triplicate wells.

The chain is assembled from TRBV12-3 or TRBV12-4 and TRBJ1-3; no D gene can be assigned with confidence. This specimen was CD4+ T cells from blood, cultured in vitro, taken after SARS-CoV-2 vaccination. The sequence was collected from a human donor who had recovered from COVID-19. The sequence in DNA is TGTGCCAGCAGTTTAGGGTCAGCCGATGATGGGCATTTT. The resulting protein is CASSLGSADDGHF.